This TCR beta chain was found in a study of T cells in Graves' hyperthyroidism and ophthalmopathy. In its sample, this clonotype was seen many times. Researchers took RNA transcripts and amplified the TCR beta CDR3 regions from them. An initial round of RT-PCR targeting the TCR CDR3 relied on the HTBI primer set. TCRdb reprocessed the multiplex PCR reads via MiXCR and lists one record per CDR3 protein. Altogether a few hundred thousand distinct CDR3 sequences are present, less than 25% being singletons, with the ten largest covering 26%. Germline CDR1 reads MGHRA; CDR2 reads YSYEKL. Trimming took off 4 bases at V and 3 bases at J, with 9 bases between the two ends. The CDR3 length is 13 residues.

The rearrangement links TRBV4-1 to TRBJ2-5, with D unresolved. This receptor was identified in a young man with Graves' hyperthyroidism. The sample consisted of blood. For the CDR3, the DNA is TGCGCCAGCAGCCCGCGATCCGAAGAGACCCAGTACTTC. Protein sequence: CASSPRSEETQYF.